This T cell receptor beta chain was found in a study of cytomegalovirus exposure and HLA in healthy donors. Study-level results: Association with HLA alleles at 0.05 false discovery rate was found for 16,951 TCR beta sequences in a later analysis. Common viral pathogens were later found to be apparently linked to several of the most significant clusters.

Healthy bone marrow donors formed the donor group. PCR employed 60 Vbeta and 13 Jbeta primers. Libraries were prepared by immunoSEQ multiplex PCR; TCRdb keeps only in-frame clonotypes and omits some of them. The table lists about 120,000 clones, approximately 79% of them singletons. The length of the CDR3 is 17 residues. The V gene end was trimmed by 4 bases and the J gene end by 2 bases; junction bases not matched to a gene: 10. CDR1 and CDR2 from the germline V gene are KGHSH and LQKENI. Worth noting for this clone: What it binds is not known.

Sequences were obtained from PBMCs. The receptor's source is a man aged 50-59 years in good health and CMV-seropositive. The rearrangement uses TRBV18 and TRBJ2-2; 7 nucleotides match TRBD1. This CDR3 reads CASSLTTGALNTGELFF. CDR3 DNA sequence: TGTGCCAGCTCACTAACTACAGGGGCTCTTAACACCGGGGAGCTGTTTTTT.